This TCR beta chain comes out of a study of blood T cell repertoires in COVID-19. Study-wide context: Whether acute or convalescent, the COVID-19 samples came from the United States, Italy and Spain. PBMCs, B-cell-depleted T cells, or T cells provided the cDNA or gDNA that made up the material.

In the original analysis: Amplification of reference gene primers provided the estimated nucleated cell counts. Data came from immunoSEQ multiplex PCR; TCRdb stores just in-frame clones and leaves some out. V, J and clone size were drawn from that table, and D and trimming were deduced from the DNA. The table lists about 100,000 clones, less than 90% of them singletons, with 1.5% to 2.5% in the top ten. The specimen sequenced was peripheral blood. This receptor was obtained from a man aged 65 to 85 with active or convalescent COVID-19.

CDR3 amino acids: CASSPNRVTNYGYTF. The CDR3 DNA sequence: TGTGCCAGTAGTCCCAACAGGGTCACTAACTATGGCTACACCTTC. The chain is built from TRBV19 and TRBJ1-2; tentatively, D is TRBD1 (6 bases). Germline assignment: CDR1 LNHDA and CDR2 SQIVND (reference sequence). This CDR3 contains 15 residues. With 5 bases removed from V and 0 bases from J, the gap between germline ends came to 13 bases.